The next 22 T cell receptor beta chains were all read from a single sample in a study of early T cells in non-severe SARS-CoV-2 infection (dated by TCRdb to the early 2020s). Libraries came from 5' RACE. Instrument used: NextSeq 500. TCRdb handled the public reads itself, with Q25 trimming in fastp and clone calling in MiXCR, and kept productive beta chains. CDR3 protein duplicates are merged, each entry listing the most common genes and DNA. This sample comprises tens of thousands of distinct CDR3 sequences, approximately 5.6% of them detected only once. Approximately 3.5% of the sample is taken by the ten largest. The sample taken for sequencing was whole blood. These receptors were taken from an adult who was a healthcare worker with PCR-confirmed SARS-CoV-2 infection or an uninfected control (not recorded which).

V and J are TRBV20-1 and TRBJ2-1, with 7 bases that match TRBD2. This CDR3 has 13 amino acids. In germline, CDR1 is DFQATT, CDR2 SNEGSKA (reference sequence). Losses at the gene ends were 3 bases for V and 6 bases for J; bases not matched to a gene: 5. Here the CDR3 reads CSASGGGTNEQFF. CDR3 coding DNA: TGCAGTGCTAGTGGGGGAGGGACCAATGAGCAGTTCTTC.

On this clonotype itself: Possible read error: a much larger clone is one base away. The chain carries TRBV5-1 and TRBJ1-6; D remains unclear. The CDR3 sequence is 17 residues long. Germline V gene lookup returns CDR1 SGHRS and CDR2 YFSETQ. This chain's CDR3 is CVSSLAGRGSYNSPLHF. The DNA for the CDR3 is TGCGTCAGCAGCTTGGCCGGGCGGGGCTCCTATAATTCACCCCTCCACTTT.

Many counts were recorded for this clonotype. This chain uses TRBV7-2 with TRBJ2-5; weak D call: TRBD1 (6 bases). With 5 bases removed from V and 5 bases from J, the gap between germline ends came to 15 bases. In germline, CDR1 is SGHTA, CDR2 FQGNSA. The CDR3 extends over 14 amino acids. CDR3 loop: CASSPGTILETQYF. DNA for the CDR3: TGTGCCAGCAGCCCTGGGACAATATTGGAGACCCAGTACTTC.

In this sample, this clonotype turned up many times. The genes are TRBV11-2 and TRBJ2-1; TRBD2 matches at 7 bases. V was pared by 2 bases and J by 0 bases, with 7 bases of the junction left unmatched. The CDR3 length is 17 residues. Germline CDR1 is SGHAT and CDR2 is FQNNGV. In DNA, the CDR3 is TGTGCCAGCAGCTTAAGGGCCCTAGCGGACTCCTACAATGAGCAGTTCTTC. This encodes CASSLRALADSYNEQFF. Variable domain in full (rest from reference TRBV11-2 and TRBJ2-1): EAGVAQSPRYKIIEKRQSVAFWCNPISGHATLYWYQQILGQGPKLLIQFQNNGVVDDSQLPKDRFSAERLKGVDSTLKIQPAKLEDSAVYLCASSLRALADSYNEQFFGPGTRLTVL.

The chain combines TRBV18 with TRBJ1-1; the D is unclear. The CDR3 extends over 17 amino acids. Trimming left V 1 base short and J 8 bases short, with 23 bases between. Germline lookup yields CDR1 KGHSH and CDR2 LQKENI. The CDR3 here is CASSPRSSKGWDSEAFF. The CDR3, as DNA: TGTGCCAGCTCACCACGCTCTTCTAAGGGTTGGGATTCCGAAGCTTTCTTT.

This clonotype was seen repeatedly, ten times or more. This sequence joins TRBV7-8 and TRBJ1-5, with D unresolved. Germline CDR1 reads SGHVS; CDR2 reads FQNEAQ. The V gene lost 0 bases and the J gene lost 1 base, with 7 bases spanning the gap. The CDR3 spans 15 residues. This chain's CDR3 is CASSLAWRSNQPQHF. In DNA, the CDR3 is TGTGCCAGCAGCTTAGCCTGGAGAAGCAATCAGCCCCAGCATTTT. The full variable domain, its missing parts supplied by reference TRBV7-8 and TRBJ1-5, is GAGVSQSPRYKVAKRGQDVALRCDPISGHVSLFWYQQALGQGPEFLTYFQNEAQLDKSGLPSDRFFAERPEGSVSTLKIQRTQQEDSAVYLCASSLAWRSNQPQHFGDGTRLSIL.

This clonotype is categorized as medium-sized (0.01 to 0.1%). This sequence joins TRBV11-2 and TRBJ2-3; D is perhaps TRBD1 (7 bases). V was trimmed by 5 bases and J by 6 bases, leaving 21 bases between them. The CDR3 covers 16 residues. Germline V gene lookup returns CDR1 SGHAT and CDR2 FQNNGV. The CDR3 spells CASSPVGGGVGDTQYF. CDR3 nucleotides: TGTGCCAGCAGCCCGGTCGGAGGGGGCGTTGGTGATACGCAGTATTTT.

The sample holds many counts of this clonotype. The rearrangement links TRBV28 to TRBJ2-3; 7 nucleotides align to TRBD2. The junction had 12 bases not matched to a gene; V was cut back by 2 bases and J by 4 bases. The CDR3 contains 17 residues. Germline values: CDR1 MDHEN, CDR2 SYDVKM. The CDR3 here is CASSLRGIRGRADTQYF. The DNA for the CDR3 is TGTGCCAGCAGTTTAAGGGGTATTCGCGGGAGAGCAGATACGCAGTATTTT.

V usage is TRBV28 and J usage is TRBJ1-1; D may be TRBD1 (5 bases). The CDR3 runs 14 residues. V lost 3 bases to trimming and J lost 3 bases, with 11 bases between them. Germline V lookup: CDR1 MDHEN, CDR2 SYDVKM. CDR3 protein: CASSFPGEYTEAFF. The DNA for the CDR3 is TGTGCCAGCAGTTTCCCGGGGGAGTACACTGAAGCTTTCTTT. Complete variable domain (other parts from reference TRBV28 and TRBJ1-1): DVKVTQSSRYLVKRTGEKVFLECVQDMDHENMFWYRQDPGLGLRLIYFSYDVKMKEKGDIPEGYSVSREKKERFSLILESASTNQTSMYLCASSFPGEYTEAFFGQGTRLTVV.

This chain links TRBV27 with TRBJ2-7; D is unclear. This CDR3 has 14 residues. Germline V gene data show CDR1 as MNHEY and CDR2 as SMNVEV (reference sequence). Trimming took 2 bases from V and 3 from J, leaving 11 bases between them. The chain's CDR3 is CASSLNPTGYEQYF. The CDR3, as DNA: TGTGCCAGCAGTTTAAACCCCACTGGCTACGAGCAGTACTTC.

The gene calls are TRBV12-3 or TRBV12-4 and TRBJ2-3; 9 bases are a match to TRBD2. The V and J ends lost 5 bases and 0 bases, in that order; junction bases with no gene match: 3. The CDR3 is 15 residues long. The CDR3 coding sequence is TGTGCCAGCAGTCAGACTAGCGGTAGCACAGATACGCAGTATTTT. As protein: CASSQTSGSTDTQYF.

The chain employs TRBV4-1 and TRBJ1-1; D unclear. Trimming stripped 0 bases from V and 1 base from J, with 6 bases between. The CDR3 is 14 residues long. Germline CDR1 is MGHRA and CDR2 is YSYEKL. The CDR3 here is CASSQDPGNTEAFF. The CDR3 nucleotides read TGCGCCAGCAGCCAAGACCCAGGGAACACTGAAGCTTTCTTT.

Ten or more counts support this clonotype. The rearrangement joins TRBV19 to TRBJ2-1; D tentatively reads TRBD1 or TRBD2 (5 bases each). The CDR3 totals 14 residues. V gave up 5 bases and J gave up 0 bases, with 8 bases separating them. CDR1 and CDR2 (germline): LNHDA, SQIVND (reference sequence). CDR3 nucleotide sequence: TGTGCCAGTAGTTGGGGGAGCTCCTACAATGAGCAGTTCTTC. Translating gives CASSWGSSYNEQFF.

Many counts were recorded for this clonotype. V is TRBV19 and J is TRBJ1-5, with TRBD1 as a possible D gene (5 bases). Germline CDR1 reads LNHDA; CDR2 reads SQIVND (reference sequence). This CDR3 spans 14 amino acids. V lost 3 bases to trimming and J lost 5 bases, with 11 bases between them. This chain's CDR3 is CASSIGDAYQPQHF. For the CDR3, the DNA is TGTGCCAGTAGTATCGGGGACGCCTATCAGCCCCAGCATTTT.

This clonotype was detected many times. This chain links TRBV11-2 with TRBJ2-1; D remains ambiguous. Germline V gene sequence: CDR1 SGHAT, CDR2 FQNNGV. Trimming shortened V by 5 bases and J by 0 bases, and 14 bases separated the two germline ends. The length of the CDR3 is 16 residues. Here the CDR3 DNA reads TGTGCCAGCAGCCTCCCGGACCAAAGCTCCTACAATGAGCAGTTCTTC. It is translated as CASSLPDQSSYNEQFF.

Ten or more counts support this clonotype. V is TRBV20-1 and J is TRBJ1-1; D may be TRBD1 (6 bases). The CDR3 runs 13 residues. V was clipped by 3 bases and J by 7 bases, with 15 bases between them. In germline, CDR1 is DFQATT, CDR2 SNEGSKA (reference sequence). This CDR3 reads CSASVGQWGEAFF. DNA for the CDR3: TGCAGTGCTAGCGTAGGACAGTGGGGTGAAGCTTTCTTT.

The chain joins TRBV6-5 to TRBJ2-2; D ambiguous. Trimming took off 0 bases at V and 4 bases at J, with 12 bases between the two ends. Germline values: CDR1 MNHEY, CDR2 SVGAGI. CDR3 length: 16 amino acids. CDR3 in DNA: TGTGCCAGCAGTTACTCGAAAAAGGGTGTCACCGGGGAGCTGTTTTTT. This translates into CASSYSKKGVTGELFF.

This clonotype was detected many times. This chain connects TRBV7-8 to TRBJ2-7, with 7 nucleotides matching TRBD2. The CDR3 spans 15 residues. The germline V gene encodes CDR1 SGHVS and CDR2 FQNEAQ. Trimming cost V 5 bases and J 1 base; bases outside gene matches: 8. In DNA, the CDR3 is TGTGCCAGCAGCCCTCGACTAGCTCCGTCCTACGAGCAGTACTTC. This sequence encodes CASSPRLAPSYEQYF.

This clonotype came up many times. This rearrangement joins TRBV28 to TRBJ2-1; possible D gene TRBD2, 6 bases. This CDR3 comprises 18 residues. CDR1 MDHEN and CDR2 SYDVKM come from the germline V gene. Trimming took off 6 bases at V and 4 bases at J, with 25 bases between the two ends. The CDR3 nucleotides are TGTGCCAGCAGCCCCAGTAGTAGCGGAGAGGGGCCTTACAATGAGCAGTTCTTC. It is translated as CASSPSSSGEGPYNEQFF.

V gene TRBV28 combines with J gene TRBJ2-3; D is possibly TRBD2 (6 bases). Germline V gene data show CDR1 as MDHEN and CDR2 as SYDVKM. The CDR3 runs 14 residues. Trimming left V 3 bases short and J 2 bases short, with 9 bases between. The CDR3 reads CASSFGDFTDTQYF. The CDR3 region has the DNA TGTGCCAGCAGTTTTGGGGACTTCACAGATACGCAGTATTTT.

The table lists this clonotype with many counts. The V gene is TRBV4-1, the J gene TRBJ2-1; TRBD2 matches 7 bases. V lost 1 base to trimming and J lost 8 bases; unmatched junction nucleotides: 8. The CDR3 runs 15 residues. Germline CDR1 is MGHRA and CDR2 is YSYEKL. The CDR3 DNA follows: TGCGCCAGCAGCCAAGCCCCGACTAGCAGCGATGAGCAGTTCTTC. Translating it yields CASSQAPTSSDEQFF.

This clonotype was observed many times. Relative to the germline gene, one junction end is altered; a read error may explain this. This chain links TRBV6-2 or TRBV6-3 with TRBJ2-6; D is unclear. Per the germline V gene, CDR1 is MNHEY and CDR2 is SVGEGT. This CDR3 region has 13 residues. The CDR3 region is CASSHSGANVLTF. In nucleotides, the CDR3 is TGTGCCAGCAGTCACTCCGGGGCCAACGTCCTGACTTTC.